This passage covers 28 T cell receptor beta chains from one sample sequenced in a study of early T cells in non-severe SARS-CoV-2 infection. Each CDR3 protein is one row after TCRdb ran MiXCR on the 5' RACE reads. The table has roughly 99,000 distinct CDR3 sequences, 8.5% to 14% seen once. Specimen: whole blood. All receptors come from an adult who was a healthcare worker with PCR-confirmed SARS-CoV-2 infection or an uninfected control (not recorded which).

In its sample, this clonotype was seen a few times. The rearrangement uses TRBV2 and TRBJ2-2, with D possibly TRBD2 on 5 matching bases. This CDR3 comprises 12 residues. V gave up 8 bases and J gave up 6 bases, with 10 bases separating them. Germline lookup yields CDR1 SNHLY and CDR2 FYNNEI. The CDR3 nucleotides read TGTGCCAGCCAAGAGGGCCCCGGGGAGCTGTTTTTT. Translation: CASQEGPGELFF.

This chain connects TRBV6-2 or TRBV6-3 to TRBJ1-1; D is unclear. CDR3 size: 16 residues. Germline V gives CDR1 MNHEY, CDR2 SVGEGT. V lost 0 bases, J lost 0 bases, and 11 bases lay in between. The CDR3, as DNA: TGTGCCAGCAGTTACTCGGAACAGAACATGAACACTGAAGCTTTCTTT. Encoded protein: CASSYSEQNMNTEAFF.

The table lists this clonotype with many counts. V usage is TRBV7-6 and J usage is TRBJ2-1, with D possibly being TRBD2 (5 bases). This CDR3 is 15 amino acids long. Germline lookup yields CDR1 SGHVS and CDR2 FNYEAQ. The ends were cut back, 1 base at V and 5 bases at J, with 12 bases in the middle. The CDR3 region is CASSLVRTLHNEQFF. CDR3 nucleotide sequence: TGTGCCAGCAGCTTAGTCAGGACTCTCCACAATGAGCAGTTCTTC.

This clonotype was seen ten or more times. This chain joins TRBV7-2 and TRBJ1-1; possibly TRBD1 for D (5 bases). In germline, CDR1 is SGHTA, CDR2 FQGNSA. This CDR3 region has 14 residues. V dropped 1 base and J dropped 5 bases, with 11 bases sitting between them. In DNA, the CDR3 is TGTGCCAGCAGCTTAGACCAGGGAGGTACTGAAGCTTTCTTT. Its protein is CASSLDQGGTEAFF.

The chain employs TRBV12-3 or TRBV12-4 and TRBJ2-1; D not certain. This CDR3 contains 13 residues. The germline V and J ends were trimmed by 6 bases and 8 bases, with 14 bases remaining between them. CDR3 coding DNA: TGTGCCAGCAGCCCCGGTAGTGGCCATGAGCAGTTCTTC. Translating it yields CASSPGSGHEQFF.

This clonotype was seen at least ten times. This rearrangement joins TRBV5-1 to TRBJ2-7, with a tentative D call TRBD1 (5 bases). V dropped 1 base and J dropped 2 bases, with 10 bases sitting between them. The CDR3 sequence is 14 residues long. From germline, CDR1 is SGHRS and CDR2 YFSETQ. The CDR3 region is CASSLMQGPYEQYF. The CDR3 nucleotides are TGCGCCAGCAGCTTGATGCAGGGTCCCTACGAGCAGTACTTC.

This chain links TRBV5-1 with TRBJ1-2; TRBD1 might be the D (5 bases). The CDR3 consists of 15 residues. The germline V and J ends were trimmed by 4 bases and 2 bases, with 15 bases remaining between them. Looked up from germline, CDR1 is SGHRS and CDR2 is YFSETQ. CDR3 DNA: TGCGCCAGCAGCCCCAAATTACAGGAGAACTATGGCTACACCTTC. Translation: CASSPKLQENYGYTF.

This chain links TRBV7-9 with TRBJ1-4; 10 positions match TRBD1. This CDR3 has 16 amino acids. Germline trimming cut 5 bases from V and 2 bases from J; bases unmatched to any gene: 5. Germline CDR1 is SEHNR and CDR2 is FQNEAQ (reference sequence). In nucleotides, the CDR3 is TGTGCCAGCAGCCGGGACAGGGGTTTCACTAATGAAAAACTGTTTTTT. It translates to CASSRDRGFTNEKLFF. The entire variable domain, with the rest obtained from reference TRBV7-9 and TRBJ1-4, is as follows: DTGVSQNPRHKITKRGQNVTFRCDPISEHNRLYWYRQTLGQGPEFLTYFQNEAQLEKSRLLSDRFSAERPKGSFSTLEIQRTEQGDSAMYLCASSRDRGFTNEKLFFGSGTQLSVL.

This clonotype was counted only a few times. The chain couples TRBV7-8 to TRBJ2-1; the match to TRBD2 covers 13 bases. The CDR3 totals 15 residues. The V gene's germline CDR1 is SGHVS and CDR2 FQNEAQ. V lost 5 bases, J lost 7 bases, and 5 bases stayed unmatched. The CDR3 spells CASSAGLAGDNEQFF. CDR3 nucleotide sequence: TGTGCCAGCAGCGCCGGACTAGCGGGAGATAATGAGCAGTTCTTC. The full variable domain, with the rest looked up from reference TRBV7-8 and TRBJ2-1, is GAGVSQSPRYKVAKRGQDVALRCDPISGHVSLFWYQQALGQGPEFLTYFQNEAQLDKSGLPSDRFFAERPEGSVSTLKIQRTQQEDSAVYLCASSAGLAGDNEQFFGPGTRLTVL.

This clonotype was counted only a few times. This chain links TRBV12-3 or TRBV12-4 with TRBJ2-1; D remains ambiguous. Deletions cut 3 bases from V and 10 bases from J, with 7 bases between. The length of the CDR3 is 11 residues. CDR3 in DNA: TGTGCCAGCAGTTTTGGACGCGAGCAGTTCTTC. Its translation is CASSFGREQFF.

This clonotype has only a few counts. The chain couples TRBV29-1 to TRBJ2-1; TRBD2 aligns across 10 bases. V shed 8 bases, J shed 6 bases, and the junction held 7 bases outside the gene matches. CDR3 length equals 13 residues. CDR1 SQVTM and CDR2 ANQGSEA come from the germline V gene. For the CDR3, the DNA is TGCAGCACCCTAGCGGGAGTGGGCAATGAGCAGTTCTTC. This codes for CSTLAGVGNEQFF.

The chain joins TRBV5-8 to TRBJ2-1; D perhaps matches TRBD1 (7 bases). V was pared by 1 base and J by 5 bases, with 13 bases between. The V gene's germline CDR1 is SGHTS and CDR2 YDEGEE. The length of the CDR3 is 15 residues. The CDR3 DNA reads as TGTGCCAGCAGCTTGTACCAGGGGGGTAACAATGAGCAGTTCTTC. Translating it yields CASSLYQGGNNEQFF.

This clonotype appeared a few times. This sequence joins TRBV29-1 and TRBJ2-2; D may be TRBD2 (6 bases). This CDR3 contains 13 residues. V shed 4 bases and J shed 10 bases, with 16 bases lying between them. Germline assignment: CDR1 SQVTM and CDR2 ANQGSEA. The CDR3 bases are TGCAGCGTTGTCCTCTCCGGGAGCGTGGAGCTGTTTTTT. This encodes CSVVLSGSVELFF.

This clonotype was picked up many times. The rearrangement links TRBV5-1 to TRBJ2-7; the D is unclear. Germline assignment: CDR1 SGHRS and CDR2 YFSETQ. The CDR3 is made up of 15 amino acids. V was clipped by 5 bases and J by 3 bases, with 18 bases between them. In DNA form, the CDR3 reads TGCGCCAGCAGATTCGAATCTAGGAACCTCTACGAGCAGTACTTC. Encoded protein: CASRFESRNLYEQYF.

There are many counts of this clonotype. This chain connects TRBV7-2 to TRBJ2-2; the match to TRBD1 covers 8 bases. The CDR3 has 15 residues. V lost 5 bases to trimming and J lost 1 base; unmatched junction nucleotides: 3. Per germline, CDR1 SGHTA and CDR2 FQGNSA. The CDR3 loop reads CASSPGQGNTGELFF. The CDR3 DNA reads as TGTGCCAGCAGCCCAGGACAGGGGAACACCGGGGAGCTGTTTTTT.

The table lists this clonotype with many counts. The J gene is TRBJ2-5, the V gene TRBV20-1; 8 nucleotides align to TRBD2. Looked up from germline, CDR1 is DFQATT and CDR2 is SNEGSKA (reference sequence). This CDR3 has 13 residues. Trimming cost V 1 base and J 5 bases; bases outside gene matches: 3. CDR3 protein: CSARAGGLETQYF. The DNA of the CDR3 is TGCAGTGCTAGAGCGGGAGGGCTGGAGACCCAGTACTTC.

The table lists this clonotype with many counts. This chain joins TRBV5-6 and TRBJ2-5; 15 nucleotides line up with TRBD2. The J segment lost 5 bases and the V segment lost 4 bases, leaving 6 bases of the junction unmatched. In germline, CDR1 is SGHDT, CDR2 YYEEEE. The CDR3 loop spans 16 amino acids. Here the CDR3 reads CASSLGTSGRWETQYF. The CDR3 region has the DNA TGTGCCAGCAGCCTGGGGACTAGCGGGAGGTGGGAGACCCAGTACTTC.

This clonotype was counted many times. This chain links TRBV30 with TRBJ1-3; 9 nucleotides line up with TRBD1. Trimming cost V 6 bases and J 8 bases; bases outside gene matches: 17. The CDR3 is made up of 16 amino acids. From germline, CDR1 is GTSNPN and CDR2 SVGIG (reference sequence). In nucleotides, the CDR3 is TGTGCCTGCAGGCCCTTCACAGGGGGCGCGACGGACACCATATATTTT. Protein sequence: CACRPFTGGATDTIYF.

This clonotype showed up just a few times. The V gene is TRBV7-9, the J gene TRBJ2-7; D possibly uses TRBD1 or TRBD2 (5 bases each). Per the germline V gene, CDR1 is SEHNR and CDR2 is FQNEAQ (reference sequence). The CDR3 is 13 residues long. Trimming cost V 5 bases and J 7 bases, with 15 bases left between them. The DNA of the CDR3 is TGTGCCAGCAGCACCCCCTGGGGGACGGAGCAGTACTTC. The encoded protein is CASSTPWGTEQYF.

This clonotype was seen at least ten times. The chain links TRBV7-3 to TRBJ2-3; 9 nucleotides line up with TRBD2. This CDR3 spans 15 amino acids. V trimming: 5 bases; J trimming: 4 bases; junction bases outside the gene matches: 7. From germline, CDR1 is SGHTA and CDR2 FQGTGA. CDR3 nucleotide sequence: TGTGCCAGCAGCCCATTAGCGGGAGAGTCAGATACGCAGTATTTT. This sequence encodes CASSPLAGESDTQYF.

Many counts were recorded for this clonotype. The rearrangement links TRBV13 to TRBJ2-7; D gene unclear. Trimming left V 0 bases short and J 5 bases short, with 5 bases between. Germline V gene lookup returns CDR1 PRHDT and CDR2 FYEKMQ (reference sequence). The CDR3 consists of 12 residues. DNA of the CDR3: TGTGCCAGCAGCTTAGGAGGCCACGAGCAGTACTTC. Translation: CASSLGGHEQYF.

Many counts were recorded for this clonotype. Here the CDR3 reads CASSLYPNPAIANTGELFF. CDR3 coding DNA: TGTGCCAGCAGCTTATATCCTAACCCCGCGATCGCGAACACCGGGGAGCTGTTTTTT. The V gene is TRBV7-9, the J gene TRBJ2-2, with D unresolved. The CDR3 contains 19 residues. Germline V gives CDR1 SEHNR, CDR2 FQNEAQ (reference sequence). V shed 2 bases and J shed 0 bases, with 19 bases lying between them. Variable domain in full (rest from reference TRBV7-9 and TRBJ2-2): DTGVSQNPRHKITKRGQNVTFRCDPISEHNRLYWYRQTLGQGPEFLTYFQNEAQLEKSRLLSDRFSAERPKGSFSTLEIQRTEQGDSAMYLCASSLYPNPAIANTGELFFGEGSRLTVL.

This clonotype was seen many times. The chain uses TRBV9 and TRBJ2-1; D could derive from TRBD1 or TRBD2 (6 bases each). The CDR3 spans 11 residues. Trimming cost V 4 bases and J 10 bases, with 9 bases left between them. Germline V gives CDR1 SGDLS, CDR2 YYNGEE. The CDR3 nucleotides read TGTGCCAGCAGCATGGGGGGCGAGCAGTTCTTC. It codes for CASSMGGEQFF. The full variable domain, with the rest looked up from reference TRBV9 and TRBJ2-1, is DSGVTQTPKHLITATGQRVTLRCSPRSGDLSVYWYQQSLDQGLQFLIQYYNGEERAKGNILERFSAQQFPDLHSELNLSSLELGDSALYFCASSMGGEQFFGPGTRLTVL.

This clonotype was seen many times. This chain uses TRBV11-1 with TRBJ2-5, with D uncertain. The CDR3 consists of 11 residues. Germline assignment: CDR1 SGHAT and CDR2 FQDESV (reference sequence). V was clipped by 5 bases and J by 5 bases, with 6 bases between them. The CDR3 region is CASSIQETQYF. The CDR3 DNA follows: TGTGCCAGCAGCATTCAGGAGACCCAGTACTTC.

The chain uses TRBV10-3 and TRBJ2-7; 11 positions agree with TRBD2. Germline values: CDR1 ENHRY, CDR2 SYGVKD. This CDR3 is 18 amino acids long. The J segment lost 3 bases and the V segment lost 2 bases, leaving 12 bases of the junction unmatched. CDR3 amino acids: CAISEETGPGLAVYEQYF. The CDR3 DNA follows: TGTGCCATCAGTGAGGAGACAGGCCCGGGACTAGCGGTCTACGAGCAGTACTTC.

This clonotype was seen more than once but under ten times. The rearrangement joins TRBV6-2 or TRBV6-3 to TRBJ2-3; 9 positions match TRBD1. CDR1 is MNHEY, CDR2 SVGEGT, per germline. The CDR3 runs 15 residues. The V segment lost 5 bases and the J segment 4 bases; nucleotides outside the gene matches: 7. The CDR3 spells CASSRHRGRSDTQYF. In DNA, the CDR3 is TGTGCCAGCAGTCGGCACAGGGGGCGCTCAGATACGCAGTATTTT.

In its sample, this clonotype was seen many times. The gene calls are TRBV2 and TRBJ2-5; tentatively, D is TRBD1 (7 bases). Germline lookup yields CDR1 SNHLY and CDR2 FYNNEI. V was shortened by 8 bases and J by 3 bases, with 16 bases between the two germline ends. The CDR3 is 14 residues long. The CDR3 spells CASRRQGGEETQYF. The CDR3 nucleotides read TGTGCCAGCCGTCGACAGGGAGGAGAAGAGACCCAGTACTTC.

The chain uses TRBV4-1 and TRBJ2-7; TRBD1 matches 7 bases. The V gene's germline CDR1 is MGHRA and CDR2 YSYEKL. CDR3 length: 17 residues. V shed 5 bases and J 2 bases; nucleotides not matched to a gene: 15. CDR3 DNA sequence: TGCGCCAGCAGCTATCGACGGGTAGGGCAGGGGGCCTACGAGCAGTACTTC. Translation: CASSYRRVGQGAYEQYF.